This TCR beta chain was identified during a study of control samples from healthy donors and cancer patients (dated by TCRdb to about 2020). Libraries came from the immunoSEQ multiplex PCR assay. Here the immuneACCESS table is served through TCRdb, limited to in-frame sequences with V and J called. Missing clones are a known gap in these copies; in checked studies unresolved V genes cover under half, and the rest lacks a known reason. The sample profile shows about 18,000 clones; under 90% of them were found once. The ten top clones hold about 31% of the sample. Of note for this clone: Its cognate antigen has yet to be identified. No per-base quality is available; no much larger clone lies one base away.

The sequence came from a woman in her 70s with lung cancer. Sequencing was done on a sample of PBMCs.

The CDR3 protein is CASSPPGVSTDTQYF. The DNA sequence follows: TGTGCCAGCAGTCCTCCTGGAGTCTCGACAGATACGCAGTATTTT. This chain is built from TRBV7-9 and TRBJ2-3; the D gene lacks a confident call. The CDR1 and CDR2 encoded by the germline V gene (reference sequence) are SEHNR and FQNEAQ. The junction shows trimming of 6 bases on V and 3 bases on J, plus 16 bases between the germline ends. Spanning cysteine to phenylalanine, the CDR3 consists of 15 amino acids. Only the CDR3 region is kept as DNA, spanning 45 bases read in frame from base 1.